A selection of T cell receptor beta chains follows, all from one sample in a study of blood T cell repertoires in COVID-19. Sequenced by immunoSEQ multiplex PCR; TCRdb stores in-frame clones only, minus some. This table has about 170,000 clones, roughly 81% appearing once. Material: peripheral blood. The source of these receptors is an elderly woman with COVID-19, enrolled during active disease. Each CDR3 is given with its conserved first and last residue. The size of a clone is reported for some rows only, either as once, few or many, or as a class for expanded clones.

cdr3_length clone_size j_call v_call cdr3_aa
17 - TRBJ1-1 TRBV18 CASSYFGTGTRNTEAFF
14 - TRBJ1-6 TRBV5-6 CASSPGQGGSPLHF
14 few TRBJ1-1 TRBV19 CASSIGITNTEAFF
12 - TRBJ2-7 TRBV6-5 CAIRTGGSEQYF
14 - TRBJ1-2 TRBV7-9 CASSASGEAYGYTF
15 - TRBJ2-7 TRBV18 CASSPPSGGTYEQYF
17 - TRBJ2-6 TRBV2 CASRRDRGPSGANVLTF
15 - TRBJ1-1 TRBV18 CASSPRTGVNTEAFF
14 - TRBJ1-1 TRBV18 CASSGTAMNTEAFF
14 - TRBJ2-5 TRBV18 CASSPAGGEETQYF
12 - TRBJ2-7 TRBV28 CASSRGTYEQYF
16 - TRBJ2-3 TRBV6-1 CASSEGLAGGTDTQYF
15 - TRBJ1-5 TRBV10-3 CAISEGGGSNQPQHF
17 - TRBJ2-3 TRBV30 CAWSAIFGGGGTDTQYF
17 - TRBJ2-1 TRBV30 CAWRGRTSGTPNNEQFF
15 - TRBJ2-7 TRBV28 CASSLGGAGAYEQYF
15 - TRBJ2-7 TRBV27 CASSLSRTASYEQYF
17 - TRBJ1-6 TRBV5-1 CASSLGGWDFDNSPLHF
15 - TRBJ2-1 TRBV9 CASSVEGASYNEQFF
18 - TRBJ2-1 TRBV24-1 CATSDFASGSFFGNEQFF
15 - TRBJ2-7 TRBV5-1 CASSLGQGGSYEQYF
12 - TRBJ1-2 TRBV10-2 CASSERTGTYTF